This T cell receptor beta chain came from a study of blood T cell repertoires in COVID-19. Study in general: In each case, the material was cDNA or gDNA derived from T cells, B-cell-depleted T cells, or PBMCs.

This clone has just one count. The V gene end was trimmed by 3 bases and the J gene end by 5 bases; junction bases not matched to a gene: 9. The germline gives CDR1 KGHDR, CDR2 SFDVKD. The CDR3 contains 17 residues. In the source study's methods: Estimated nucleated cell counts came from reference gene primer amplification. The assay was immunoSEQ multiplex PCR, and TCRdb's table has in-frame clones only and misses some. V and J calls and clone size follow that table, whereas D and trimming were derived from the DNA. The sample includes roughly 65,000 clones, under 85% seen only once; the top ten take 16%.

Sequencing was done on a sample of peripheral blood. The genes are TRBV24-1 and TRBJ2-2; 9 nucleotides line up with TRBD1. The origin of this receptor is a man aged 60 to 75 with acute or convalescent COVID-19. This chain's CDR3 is CATSDNSGTGSTGELFF. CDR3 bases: TGTGCCACCAGTGATAACTCCGGGACAGGGAGTACCGGGGAGCTGTTTTTT.